This entry lists 14 T cell receptor beta chains sequenced from one sample in a study of cytomegalovirus exposure and HLA in healthy donors. PCR primers comprised 60 Vbeta and 13 Jbeta primers. Here immunoSEQ multiplex PCR was the method, and the copy in TCRdb shows in-frame clones only, minus some. The sample has roughly 200,000 clones; roughly 80% are singletons. Sequencing was carried out using PBMCs. The receptors were gathered from a man aged 25 to 40 in good health and CMV-seronegative.

The chain has TRBV6-1 and TRBJ1-4; no clear D gene. The CDR3 spans 15 residues. Germline lookup yields CDR1 MNHNS and CDR2 SASEGT. V was trimmed by 5 bases and J by 1 base, leaving 11 bases between them. The CDR3 DNA is TGTGCCAGCAGTCACAGAGGAGGAACTAATGAAAAACTGTTTTTT. Amino acids: CASSHRGGTNEKLFF.

This chain links TRBV19 with TRBJ2-7; D is possibly TRBD1 (6 bases). Germline CDR1 reads LNHDA; CDR2 reads SQIVND (reference sequence). V was cut by 0 bases and J by 6 bases, with 18 bases left in between. The CDR3 has 16 residues. CDR3 DNA sequence: TGTGCCAGTAGTATAGATCTTGTCAGGGGACGGAGCGAGCAGTACTTC. Translated, it gives CASSIDLVRGRSEQYF.

This clone was counted only a few times. The chain has TRBV5-4 and TRBJ2-7; 12 nucleotides match TRBD1. V was pared by 3 bases and J by 6 bases, with 4 bases of the junction left unmatched. Germline V CDR1 and CDR2: SGHNT, YYREEE (reference sequence). CDR3 length: 14 residues. Here the CDR3 reads CASSSRDRGLEQYF. CDR3 nucleotide sequence: TGTGCCAGCAGCTCCCGGGACAGGGGGCTCGAGCAGTACTTC.

The chain couples TRBV18 to TRBJ2-1; 7 bases are a match to TRBD1. The CDR3 consists of 18 residues. CDR1 and CDR2 (germline): KGHSH, LQKENI. The junction had 16 bases not matched to a gene; V was cut back by 4 bases and J by 4 bases. The CDR3 here is CASSHRTGEGRGYNEQFF. The CDR3 DNA sequence: TGTGCCAGCTCACACAGAACAGGGGAAGGTCGAGGGTACAATGAGCAGTTCTTC. Complete variable domain (other parts from reference TRBV18 and TRBJ2-1): NAGVMQNPRHLVRRRGQEARLRCSPMKGHSHVYWYRQLPEEGLKFMVYLQKENIIDESGMPKERFSAEFPKEGPSILRIQQVVRGDSAAYFCASSHRTGEGRGYNEQFFGPGTRLTVL.

This clone was seen more than once but under ten times. The chain links TRBV28 to TRBJ1-2; D gene uncertain. Trimming took off 6 bases at V and 2 bases at J, with 4 bases between the two ends. The CDR3 totals 11 residues. In germline, CDR1 is MDHEN, CDR2 SYDVKM. This CDR3 reads CASRQNYGYTF. As DNA, the CDR3 is TGTGCCAGCAGACAGAACTATGGCTACACCTTC.

The rearrangement joins TRBV18 to TRBJ1-1; tentative D call: TRBD1 (6 bases). Trimming removed 3 bases from V and 3 bases from J, with 14 bases in between. Germline V gene data show CDR1 as KGHSH and CDR2 as LQKENI. This CDR3 has 15 residues. The CDR3 here is CASSPRLTGHTEAFF. The CDR3 DNA sequence: TGTGCCAGCTCACCTCGCCTCACAGGGCACACTGAAGCTTTCTTT. Full variable domain (remainder filled in from reference TRBV18 and TRBJ1-1): NAGVMQNPRHLVRRRGQEARLRCSPMKGHSHVYWYRQLPEEGLKFMVYLQKENIIDESGMPKERFSAEFPKEGPSILRIQQVVRGDSAAYFCASSPRLTGHTEAFFGQGTRLTVV.

The chain employs TRBV2 and TRBJ1-3, with 8 bases identical to TRBD1. Germline values: CDR1 SNHLY, CDR2 FYNNEI. The length of the CDR3 is 15 residues. The V and J ends lost 6 bases and 9 bases, in that order; junction bases with no gene match: 13. The CDR3 loop is CASREGTATGGTIYF. The CDR3 bases are TGTGCCAGCAGGGAGGGGACAGCCACAGGGGGCACCATATATTTT.

This chain uses TRBV7-3 with TRBJ2-5; 10 nucleotides line up with TRBD2. Germline values: CDR1 SGHTA, CDR2 FQGTGA. The CDR3 contains 15 residues. V shed 6 bases and J 4 bases; nucleotides not matched to a gene: 8. DNA of the CDR3: TGTGCCAGCAGTGAGCGGGGGGGCCGTGGAGAGACCCAGTACTTC. It encodes CASSERGGRGETQYF.

The chain is built from TRBV7-2 and TRBJ2-2; 7 bases line up with TRBD1. Germline lookup yields CDR1 SGHTA and CDR2 FQGNSA. V lost 1 base and J lost 0; bases outside the gene matches: 5. This CDR3 is 17 amino acids long. The CDR3 reads CASSLGLTGTNTGELFF. In DNA form, the CDR3 reads TGTGCCAGCAGCTTAGGGTTGACAGGGACGAACACCGGGGAGCTGTTTTTT.

The genes are TRBV5-1 and TRBJ1-1; maybe TRBD1 (6 bases). This CDR3 is built from 18 residues. Germline V gene lookup returns CDR1 SGHRS and CDR2 YFSETQ. The V end lost 2 bases, the J end lost 2 bases, and 22 bases lay between the germline ends. Here the CDR3 DNA reads TGCGCCAGCAGCTTCTCCCCCGGGGGGGCGAGGGCTAACACTGAAGCTTTCTTT. Amino acid sequence: CASSFSPGGARANTEAFF.

The DNA of the CDR3 is TGCGCCAGCAGCTTGGCGAAAAATTCAGGCAGCCAAGAGACCCAGTACTTC. Encoded protein: CASSLAKNSGSQETQYF. The chain recombines TRBV5-1 with TRBJ2-5; D gene ambiguous. Germline-derived CDR1 and CDR2 are SGHRS and YFSETQ. Trimming stripped 0 bases from V and 1 base from J, with 16 bases between. The CDR3 length is 17 residues.

J is TRBJ2-4 and V is TRBV6-5; possible D gene TRBD1, 5 bases. Germline V gene sequence: CDR1 MNHEY, CDR2 SVGAGI. The CDR3 runs 16 residues. V gave up 0 bases and J gave up 1 base, with 10 bases separating them. As DNA, the CDR3 is TGTGCCAGCAGTTACTCGGCAGGGATGGCCAAAAACATTCAGTACTTC. Residues: CASSYSAGMAKNIQYF.

The chain uses TRBV7-8 and TRBJ1-5, with TRBD1 identical over 7 bases. CDR1 SGHVS and CDR2 FQNEAQ come from the germline V gene. The V and J ends lost 5 bases and 3 bases, in that order; junction bases with no gene match: 4. The CDR3 is 14 amino acids. CDR3 region: CASSRTGDNQPQHF. DNA for the CDR3: TGTGCCAGCAGCAGGACAGGAGACAATCAGCCCCAGCATTTT.

The CDR3 spells CASSVGTGLDNEQFF. As DNA, the CDR3 is TGTGCCAGCAGCGTAGGGACAGGGCTCGACAATGAGCAGTTCTTC. The chain carries TRBV9 and TRBJ2-1; 8 bases are a match to TRBD1. Per germline, CDR1 SGDLS and CDR2 YYNGEE. V shed 0 bases, J shed 5 bases, and the junction held 4 bases outside the gene matches. CDR3 length: 15 residues.